One and the same sample provided the 24 T cell receptor beta chains below, sequenced in a study of siplizumab effects on memory and regulatory T cells. Repertoires were generated with immunoSEQ multiplex PCR, while TCRdb's copy carries only in-frame clones and drops some. The data contain 1,100 or so clones, 73% of them seen just once; the ten biggest clones take up 50% to 60%. The sample taken for sequencing was TEMRA CD8+ T cells sorted from blood. As to subset: unstimulated CD8+ CD45RA+ effector memory T cells. The receptors were gathered from a human donor in good health.

This chain uses TRBV4-1 with TRBJ1-5; D call uncertain. V was pared by 3 bases and J by 1 base, with 4 bases between. The CDR3 length is 13 residues. Germline V gives CDR1 MGHRA, CDR2 YSYEKL. CDR3 DNA: TGCGCCAGCAGCCAGTGGAGCAATCAGCCCCAGCATTTT. Its protein is CASSQWSNQPQHF.

By its share, this clone is large (0.1 to 1%). The chain recombines TRBV4-1 with TRBJ2-3; D unclear. Trimming took off 5 bases at V and 3 bases at J, with 9 bases between the two ends. CDR1 and CDR2 (germline): MGHRA, YSYEKL. The CDR3 consists of 13 residues. The CDR3 protein is CASSASLTDTQYF. In DNA, the CDR3 is TGCGCCAGCAGCGCCAGCCTTACAGATACGCAGTATTTT.

This clone appeared a few times. The gene calls are TRBV2 and TRBJ2-1; D remains unclear. V was clipped by 7 bases and J by 3 bases, with 13 bases between them. Germline V CDR1 and CDR2: SNHLY, FYNNEI. There are 14 residues in the CDR3. The CDR3 sequence: CASIETTLYNEQFF. DNA of the CDR3: TGTGCCAGCATTGAGACGACACTCTACAATGAGCAGTTCTTC.

This clone was detected a few times. V usage is TRBV6-5 and J usage is TRBJ2-7, with D uncertain. CDR3 length: 11 amino acids. The ends were cut back, 6 bases at V and 3 bases at J, with 6 bases in the middle. Looked up from germline, CDR1 is MNHEY and CDR2 is SVGAGI. The DNA of the CDR3 is TGTGCCAGCAGCCCGAGCTACGAGCAGTACTTC. Translation gives CASSPSYEQYF.

This clone was picked up a small number of times. This chain joins TRBV18 and TRBJ1-2; the D gene is possibly TRBD1 (6 bases). The CDR3 runs 13 residues. Per the germline V gene, CDR1 is KGHSH and CDR2 is LQKENI. Trimming removed 3 bases at V and 8 bases at J, with 13 bases between. In DNA, the CDR3 is TGTGCCAGCTCACCGTGGATCCAGGGGGGCTACACCTTC. Protein: CASSPWIQGGYTF.

The chain combines TRBV7-2 with TRBJ1-5, with D unresolved. Trimming left V 3 bases short and J 0 bases short, with 6 bases between. CDR3 length: 14 residues. Germline CDR1 reads SGHTA; CDR2 reads FQGNSA. CDR3 bases: TGTGCCAGCAGCTTCCTTTATAGCAATCAGCCCCAGCATTTT. It codes for CASSFLYSNQPQHF.

The chain is built from TRBV7-9 and TRBJ1-1, with D tentatively TRBD1 (5 bases). V shed 5 bases and J shed 1 base, with 14 bases lying between them. The CDR3 length is 15 residues. Germline CDR1 SEHNR, CDR2 FQNEAQ (reference sequence). The CDR3 reads CASSPDSISNTEAFF. The DNA for the CDR3 is TGTGCCAGCAGCCCTGACAGCATTTCGAACACTGAAGCTTTCTTT.

The chain carries TRBV19 and TRBJ1-6; D gene uncertain. The V end lost 5 bases, the J end lost 0 bases, and 5 bases lay between the germline ends. Per germline, CDR1 LNHDA and CDR2 SQIVND (reference sequence). This CDR3 contains 14 residues. The DNA of the CDR3 is TGTGCCAGTAGTCTGGGCTCCTATAATTCACCCCTCCACTTT. This gives the protein CASSLGSYNSPLHF.

The chain employs TRBV5-1 and TRBJ1-2; no firm D call. The CDR3 length is 19 residues. Per the germline V gene, CDR1 is SGHRS and CDR2 is YFSETQ. V gave up 1 base and J gave up 2 bases, with 24 bases separating them. CDR3 loop: CASSLLASPFLTQNYGYTF. The CDR3 nucleotides read TGCGCCAGCAGCTTGCTCGCTAGCCCCTTCCTTACTCAGAACTATGGCTACACCTTC.

This clone was seen more than once but under ten times. The rearrangement uses TRBV4-3 and TRBJ1-1; no reliable D call. V lost 0 bases and J 7 bases, leaving 12 bases between the germline ends. This CDR3 is built from 14 residues. In germline, CDR1 is LGHNA, CDR2 YSLEER. CDR3 residues: CASSQDPQKLEAFF. The CDR3 DNA reads TGCGCCAGCAGCCAAGATCCACAGAAGCTTGAAGCTTTCTTT.

This clone has a handful of counts. This sequence joins TRBV9 and TRBJ2-7; TRBD1 aligns across 12 bases. The CDR3 has 14 residues. After removal of 6 bases from V and 6 bases from J, the junction contained 7 bases not matched to a gene. CDR1 SGDLS and CDR2 YYNGEE come from the germline V gene. This CDR3 reads CASNSGGQGAEQYF. CDR3 nucleotides: TGTGCCAGCAACTCAGGGGGACAGGGGGCCGAGCAGTACTTC.

The rearrangement uses TRBV15 and TRBJ1-5; TRBD1 agrees at 9 bases. This CDR3 has 15 residues. The V gene end was trimmed by 3 bases and the J gene end by 6 bases; junction bases not matched to a gene: 6. Germline values: CDR1 LNHNV, CDR2 YYDKDF (reference sequence). The CDR3, as DNA: TGTGCCACCAGCAGGGTAGACAGGGGGACTCAGCCCCAGCATTTT. Translating gives CATSRVDRGTQPQHF.

V usage is TRBV27 and J usage is TRBJ2-1, with D unclear. Per germline, CDR1 MNHEY and CDR2 SMNVEV (reference sequence). V was clipped by 3 bases and J by 3 bases, with 15 bases between them. The CDR3 runs 16 residues. The CDR3 sequence: CASSLTAASGYNEQFF. The CDR3 coding sequence is TGTGCCAGCAGTTTGACGGCAGCTAGTGGCTACAATGAGCAGTTCTTC.

CDR3 in amino acids: CASSLGLRDLAGVAGELFF. For the CDR3, the DNA is TGTGCCAGCAGCTTAGGCCTCCGGGATTTGGCGGGGGTCGCCGGGGAGCTGTTTTTT. This sequence joins TRBV11-2 and TRBJ2-2, with 7 bases aligning to TRBD2. With V trimmed by 1 base and J by 6 bases, 17 bases remained unmatched. Germline CDR1 SGHAT, CDR2 FQNNGV. CDR3 length: 19 residues.

The rearrangement uses TRBV4-1 and TRBJ2-5; TRBD2 is a possible D gene (5 bases). This CDR3 contains 14 residues. Germline values: CDR1 MGHRA, CDR2 YSYEKL. V lost 1 base, J lost 1 base, and 7 bases lay in between. CDR3 amino acids: CASSQGLSQETQYF. CDR3 DNA: TGCGCCAGCAGCCAAGGACTAAGCCAAGAGACCCAGTACTTC.

This chain uses TRBV7-2 with TRBJ2-7; D is unresolved. Trimming shortened V by 2 bases and J by 4 bases, and 9 bases separated the two germline ends. Germline V lookup: CDR1 SGHTA, CDR2 FQGNSA. The CDR3 extends over 13 amino acids. In DNA form, the CDR3 reads TGTGCCAGCAGCTTAACGGCGGTTTACGAGCAGTACTTC. Translating gives CASSLTAVYEQYF.

The table lists this clone with a count of one. The chain joins TRBV6-1 to TRBJ1-5, with 10 bases matching TRBD1. The length of the CDR3 is 14 residues. Germline V gene data show CDR1 as MNHNS and CDR2 as SASEGT. V shed 5 bases, J shed 6 bases, and the junction held 4 bases outside the gene matches. The DNA for the CDR3 is TGTGCCAGCAGTCCTGGACAGGGGGTTCAGCCCCAGCATTTT. It is translated as CASSPGQGVQPQHF.

CDR3 in DNA: TGTGCCAGAAACCCGTTCTGTAGACAAAGTCGGGCCAACGTCCTGACTTTC. Translation gives CARNPFCRQSRANVLTF. V usage is TRBV7-5 and J usage is TRBJ2-6; the table's D call, TRBD1, was not checked against the DNA. TRBV7-5 is a listed pseudogene. The CDR3 has 17 amino acids.

This clone was recorded a few times. The rearrangement uses TRBV7-3 and TRBJ2-5, with D possibly matching TRBD1 (6 bases). V lost 6 bases to trimming and J lost 5 bases, with 16 bases between them. The CDR3 covers 14 residues. CDR1 and CDR2 (germline): SGHTA, FQGTGA. The DNA for the CDR3 is TGTGCCAGCAGTTCACAGGGAAACTCGGAGACCCAGTACTTC. Translating gives CASSSQGNSETQYF.

The chain uses TRBV10-3 and TRBJ2-5; 7 bases map to TRBD2. Germline V gene sequence: CDR1 ENHRY, CDR2 SYGVKD. The CDR3 runs to 13 residues. Losses at the gene ends were 4 bases for V and 4 bases for J; bases not matched to a gene: 3. The CDR3 loop reads CAISATSAETQYF. The CDR3 DNA follows: TGTGCCATCAGTGCTACTAGCGCAGAGACCCAGTACTTC.

This chain joins TRBV11-3 and TRBJ2-5; a weak D match, TRBD2 (6 bases). This CDR3 has 14 residues. CDR1 and CDR2 from the germline V gene are SGHNT and YENEEA. V was trimmed by 5 bases and J by 2 bases, leaving 12 bases between them. This CDR3 is CASSLGTLQETQYF. For the CDR3, the DNA is TGTGCCAGCAGCCTAGGGACTCTTCAAGAGACCCAGTACTTC.

This chain links TRBV9 with TRBJ2-1; perhaps D is TRBD1 or TRBD2 (5 bases each). The CDR3 loop spans 15 amino acids. V lost 3 bases, J lost 0 bases, and 10 bases lay in between. Per germline, CDR1 SGDLS and CDR2 YYNGEE. CDR3 bases: TGTGCCAGCAGCGCGGCCGGGGCCTCCTACAATGAGCAGTTCTTC. Translating gives CASSAAGASYNEQFF.

The gene calls are TRBV6-6 and TRBJ2-7, with TRBD2 matching over 11 bases. This CDR3 spans 14 amino acids. Germline V gene data show CDR1 as MNHNY and CDR2 as SVGAGI (reference sequence). Trimming removed 6 bases from V and 5 bases from J; junction bases left unmatched: 6. The DNA of the CDR3 is TGTGCCAGCAGCCGTGAGGGACTAGCGGACGAGCAGTACTTC. It yields the protein CASSREGLADEQYF.

The chain joins TRBV19 to TRBJ1-5; tentatively, D is TRBD1 (6 bases). CDR3 length: 15 amino acids. Deletions cut 7 bases from V and 6 bases from J, with 19 bases between. Germline-derived CDR1 and CDR2 are LNHDA and SQIVND (reference sequence). CDR3 sequence (DNA): TGTGCCAGTACCAACAACGCAGGGGCTAGTCAGCCCCAGCATTTT. This codes for CASTNNAGASQPQHF. The full variable domain, rest sourced from reference TRBV19 and TRBJ1-5, is DGGITQSPKYLFRKEGQNVTLSCEQNLNHDAMYWYRQDPGQGLRLIYYSQIVNDFQKGDIAEGYSVSREKKESFPLTVTSAQKNPTAFYLCASTNNAGASQPQHFGDGTRLSIL.